Listed here are 11 T cell receptor beta chains from one sample, sequenced in a study of blood T cell repertoires in COVID-19. TCRdb's copy holds only in-frame clones and misses some; the assay was immunoSEQ multiplex PCR. The sample includes around 290,000 clones, 87% of them seen just once. The sequencing sample was made of peripheral blood. These receptors came from a woman aged 45-59 years who had recovered from COVID-19.

In nucleotides, the CDR3 is TGTGCCAGCAGTTACCCGACTGAGAACAACAATGAGCAGTTCTTC. Translating gives CASSYPTENNNEQFF. The gene calls are TRBV6-2 or TRBV6-3 and TRBJ2-1; D remains unclear. The CDR3 runs 15 residues. V lost 2 bases, J lost 5 bases, and 13 bases lay in between. Germline lookup yields CDR1 MNHEY and CDR2 SVGEGT.

V is TRBV27 and J is TRBJ1-5; D not certain. Germline CDR1 reads MNHEY; CDR2 reads SMNVEV (reference sequence). Deletions cut 7 bases from V and 0 bases from J, with 4 bases between. CDR3 length: 12 residues. The CDR3 nucleotides are TGTGCCAGCACCTATAGCAATCAGCCCCAGCATTTT. Its protein product is CASTYSNQPQHF.

V is TRBV28 and J is TRBJ2-3; TRBD2 agrees at 9 bases. The CDR3 has 16 amino acids. Germline loops: CDR1 MDHEN, CDR2 SYDVKM. With 7 bases clipped from V and 0 bases from J, the junction kept 8 bases outside the gene matches. The DNA of the CDR3 is TGTGCCAGCACCAATGGGGCGGGAGGGAGCACAGATACGCAGTATTTT. Its translation is CASTNGAGGSTDTQYF.

The chain recombines TRBV18 with TRBJ1-1, with 7 bases lining up with TRBD1. Germline trimming cut 2 bases from V and 8 bases from J; bases unmatched to any gene: 5. The CDR3 sequence is 13 residues long. Germline loops: CDR1 KGHSH, CDR2 LQKENI. CDR3 sequence: CASSPTGDSEAFF. The CDR3 DNA sequence: TGTGCCAGCTCACCAACAGGGGACAGCGAAGCTTTCTTT.

The rearrangement links TRBV6-2 or TRBV6-3 to TRBJ2-2; the D is unclear. The CDR3 has 14 amino acids. Germline CDR1 and CDR2: MNHEY and SVGEGT. Trimming left V 6 bases short and J 6 bases short, with 14 bases between. CDR3 sequence reads: CASSPFETAGELFF. In nucleotides, the CDR3 is TGTGCCAGCAGCCCCTTTGAAACGGCCGGGGAGCTGTTTTTT.

The chain combines TRBV3-1 (or the pseudogene TRBV3-2) with TRBJ1-1, with D maybe TRBD1 (6 bases). The V end lost 4 bases, the J end lost 1 base, and 13 bases lay between the germline ends. This CDR3 has 15 amino acids. Looked up from germline, CDR1 is LGHDT and CDR2 is YNNKEL (reference sequence). Here the CDR3 DNA reads TGTGCCAGCAGCCGTCCCGGGACACAGAACACTGAAGCTTTCTTT. Its translation is CASSRPGTQNTEAFF.

The genes are TRBV29-1 and TRBJ1-2, with D possibly matching TRBD1 (5 bases). The V end was cut by 5 bases, the J end by 5 bases, with 21 bases between. The CDR3 has 15 amino acids. The germline CDR1 and CDR2 sequences are SQVTM and ANQGSEA. The CDR3 spells CSVLARASLAYGYTF. The CDR3 nucleotides read TGCAGCGTTCTCGCCAGGGCAAGTTTGGCATATGGCTACACCTTC.

The chain combines TRBV29-1 with TRBJ1-2; tentative D call: TRBD1 (6 bases). CDR1 is SQVTM, CDR2 ANQGSEA, per germline. This CDR3 is built from 17 residues. Trimming pared 6 bases from V and 2 bases from J, leaving 25 bases between. CDR3 sequence (DNA): TGCAGCGTGCAGGACAGACTATTCTCAACAGACAACTATGGCTACACCTTC. Amino acids: CSVQDRLFSTDNYGYTF.

This clone was counted only a few times. The rearrangement uses TRBV29-1 and TRBJ2-5; D uncertain. Germline loops: CDR1 SQVTM, CDR2 ANQGSEA. The V end was cut by 2 bases, the J end by 5 bases, with 9 bases between. The CDR3 length is 12 residues. CDR3 sequence reads: CSVELLSETQYF. As DNA, the CDR3 is TGCAGCGTTGAACTCCTTTCGGAGACCCAGTACTTC. Full variable domain (missing parts from reference TRBV29-1 and TRBJ2-5): SAVISQKPSRDICQRGTSLTIQCQVDSQVTMMFWYRQQPGQSLTLIATANQGSEATYESGFVIDKFPISRPNLTFSTLTVSNMSPEDSSIYLCSVELLSETQYFGPGTRLLVL.

This rearrangement joins TRBV12-5 to TRBJ1-1, with D possibly matching TRBD1 (5 bases). This CDR3 comprises 14 residues. The V gene lost 7 bases and the J gene lost 1 base, with 13 bases spanning the gap. From germline, CDR1 is LGHNT and CDR2 FRNRAP. In DNA form, the CDR3 reads TGTGCTAGTGTCCGCGGGGCTTCGAACACTGAAGCTTTCTTT. Translated, it gives CASVRGASNTEAFF. Full variable domain (missing parts from reference TRBV12-5 and TRBJ1-1): DARVTQTPRHKVTEMGQEVTMRCQPILGHNTVFWYRQTMMQGLELLAYFRNRAPLDDSGMPKDRFSAEMPDATLATLKIQPSEPRDSAVYFCASVRGASNTEAFFGQGTRLTVV.

The chain recombines TRBV5-6 with TRBJ2-3; TRBD2 aligns across 8 bases. The CDR3 sequence is 18 residues long. CDR1 and CDR2 (germline): SGHDT, YYEEEE. Trimming removed 4 bases from V and 8 bases from J; junction bases left unmatched: 21. Here the CDR3 DNA reads TGTGCCAGCAGCGGCCGAACACTAGCGGCAACTCAGCCGGGTACGCAGTATTTT. It is translated as CASSGRTLAATQPGTQYF.